Below are 8 T cell receptor beta chains sequenced from a single sample in a study of cytomegalovirus exposure and HLA in healthy donors. The PCR contained 60 Vbeta and 13 Jbeta primers. Data came from immunoSEQ multiplex PCR; TCRdb stores just in-frame clones and leaves some out. The sample carries roughly 150,000 clones, around 80% recorded once. The sequenced material came from PBMCs. The receptors come from a man between 18 and 35 years old in good health and CMV-seropositive.

V and J are TRBV5-4 and TRBJ2-1, with 7 bases that match TRBD2. This CDR3 is 15 amino acids long. Unmatched junction bases numbered 7, after V lost 0 bases and J lost 7 bases. The germline CDR1 and CDR2 sequences are SGHNT and YYREEE (reference sequence). CDR3 loop: CASSLVVAGTNEQFF. The CDR3 coding sequence is TGTGCCAGCAGCTTGGTAGTAGCGGGTACTAATGAGCAGTTCTTC.

The chain employs TRBV9 and TRBJ1-2; the D gene is possibly TRBD1 (5 bases). The CDR3 is 12 amino acids. CDR1 is SGDLS, CDR2 YYNGEE, per germline. Trimming left V 4 bases short and J 12 bases short, with 16 bases between. CDR3 nucleotides: TGTGCCAGCAGCCCGCGGGACGGAGCACACACCTTC. It codes for CASSPRDGAHTF.

This chain links TRBV6-4 with TRBJ2-3, with TRBD2 identical over 10 bases. The CDR3 contains 16 residues. Trimming took 2 bases from V and 4 from J; bases not matched to a gene: 6. Germline V gene sequence: CDR1 MRHNA, CDR2 SNTAGT. The CDR3 sequence: CASSDTASGRSDTQYF. CDR3 bases: TGTGCCAGCAGTGACACGGCTAGCGGGAGATCAGATACGCAGTATTTT.

This clone was seen just once. The chain combines TRBV27 with TRBJ2-7, with TRBD1 as a possible D gene (6 bases). CDR3 length: 15 residues. V was trimmed by 5 bases and J by 5 bases, leaving 19 bases between them. Germline V CDR1 and CDR2: MNHEY, SMNVEV (reference sequence). CDR3 DNA sequence: TGTGCCAGCAGTCCCCGTCACAGGGCCGGCCACGAGCAGTACTTC. The encoded protein is CASSPRHRAGHEQYF.

V gene TRBV4-1 combines with J gene TRBJ2-1, with 9 bases aligning to TRBD2. This CDR3 has 15 amino acids. V was clipped by 1 base and J by 2 bases; unmatched bases: 0. CDR1 MGHRA and CDR2 YSYEKL come from the germline V gene. Written as DNA, the CDR3 is TGCGCCAGCAGCCAAGGACTAGCGGCCTACAATGAGCAGTTCTTC. This sequence encodes CASSQGLAAYNEQFF.

The chain employs TRBV28 and TRBJ2-1, with TRBD2 matching over 9 bases. In germline, CDR1 is MDHEN, CDR2 SYDVKM. J was trimmed by 4 bases and V by 4 bases; bases with no gene match: 8. This CDR3 is built from 16 residues. The CDR3 region is CASSSRILAGYNEQFF. The CDR3 DNA is TGTGCCAGCAGTTCACGAATTCTAGCGGGGTACAATGAGCAGTTCTTC.

The chain employs TRBV4-1 and TRBJ1-2; perhaps TRBD1 as D (5 bases). This CDR3 has 16 amino acids. V lost 0 bases and J lost 8, with 19 bases in between. The germline V gene encodes CDR1 MGHRA and CDR2 YSYEKL. The CDR3 bases are TGCGCCAGCAGCCAAGATCGGGACTCCCGGCCCTGGGGCTACACCTTC. Translation: CASSQDRDSRPWGYTF.

This clone showed up just once. This rearrangement joins TRBV6-1 to TRBJ1-3, with D maybe TRBD1 (5 bases). Germline V gives CDR1 MNHNS, CDR2 SASEGT. V was shortened by 2 bases and J by 5 bases, with 10 bases between the two germline ends. The CDR3 contains 14 residues. CDR3 amino acids: CASSEQRGRNTIYF. CDR3 coding DNA: TGTGCCAGCAGTGAACAAAGGGGCCGAAACACCATATATTTT.